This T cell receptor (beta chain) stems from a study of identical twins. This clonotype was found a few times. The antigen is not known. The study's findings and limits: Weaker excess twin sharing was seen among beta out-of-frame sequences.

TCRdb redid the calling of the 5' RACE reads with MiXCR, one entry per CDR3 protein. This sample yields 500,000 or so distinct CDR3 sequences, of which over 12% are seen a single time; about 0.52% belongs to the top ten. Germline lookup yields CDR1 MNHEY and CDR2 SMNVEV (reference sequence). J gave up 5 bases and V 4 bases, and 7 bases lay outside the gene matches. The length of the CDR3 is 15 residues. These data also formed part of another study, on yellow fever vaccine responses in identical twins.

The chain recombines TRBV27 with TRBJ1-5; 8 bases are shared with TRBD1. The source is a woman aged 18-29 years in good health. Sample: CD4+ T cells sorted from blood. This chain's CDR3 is CASSSIMDRDQPQHF. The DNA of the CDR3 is TGTGCCAGCAGTTCTATAATGGACAGGGATCAGCCCCAGCATTTT.